Each of the 3 T cell receptor beta chains below was sequenced from the same sample in a study of cytomegalovirus exposure and HLA in healthy donors (dated by TCRdb to 2015 to 2018). The method was the immunoSEQ multiplex PCR assay. The multiplex PCR relied on a mix of 60 forward primers for TCR Vbeta segments and 13 reverse primers for TCR Jbeta segments. TCRdb stores this immuneACCESS table with in-frame sequences only. Part of the clones is absent; in the studies checked, under half of the shortfall reflects unresolved V genes, and no reason is known for the rest. The sample includes about 130,000 clones, with roughly 82% observed a single time. Clones ranked in the top ten supply 2.5% to 3% of the sample. The sample comprised PBMCs. The source is a woman under 30 in good health and CMV-seropositive.

The table lists this clone with a few counts. The chain links TRBV6-1 to TRBJ2-1; 11 bases are shared with TRBD2. The CDR3 length is 16 residues. CDR1 and CDR2 (germline): MNHNS, SASEGT. V trimming: 4 bases; J trimming: 10 bases; junction bases outside the gene matches: 12. CDR3 amino acids: CASSVTGTSGWEEQFF. CDR3 nucleotide sequence: TGTGCCAGCAGTGTTACCGGGACTAGCGGATGGGAAGAGCAGTTCTTC.

The gene calls are TRBV7-9 and TRBJ2-4; TRBD1 matches 7 bases. The germline V gene has CDR1 SEHNR and CDR2 FQNEAQ (reference sequence). The V segment lost 5 bases and the J segment 4 bases; nucleotides outside the gene matches: 5. The CDR3 extends over 14 amino acids. CDR3 residues: CASSPGTEKNIQYF. The CDR3 coding sequence is TGTGCCAGCAGCCCTGGGACAGAGAAAAACATTCAGTACTTC.

Notes on this clone: A read error may account for a junction end that differs from germline. The rearrangement joins TRBV29-1 to TRBJ2-1; D remains ambiguous. Germline-derived CDR1 and CDR2 are SQVTM and ANQGSEA. The CDR3 covers 11 residues. The CDR3 reads CSAEYGNEQFF. CDR3 nucleotide sequence: TGCAGCGCTGAATACGGGAATGAGCAGTTCTTC.